This is a list of T cell receptor beta chains from one sample in a study of blood T cell repertoires in COVID-19. Profiled with immunoSEQ multiplex PCR; TCRdb holds only in-frame clones, not every one. The sample contains hundreds of thousands of clones, less than 85% of which appear only once. Sequencing was carried out using PBMCs or T cells enriched from blood (not recorded which). These TCRs come from a woman aged 30 to 39 who had been exposed to COVID-19. The CDR3 runs from the conserved cysteine through the conserved F or W. The D gene is left open where the match is weak. Where a row states a size, it is once, few, many or the class of an expanded clone; other rows omit it.

>TRBJ1-5|TRBV28|.|.
TGTGCCAGCAGTTTTCGAGACAGCCGCAATCAGCCCCAGCATTTT
CASSFRDSRNQPQHF
>TRBJ2-1|TRBV5-1|.|TRBD1
TGCGCCAGCAGCTTGGTCGGACAGGGTCAACCGTTCTTC
CASSLVGQGQPFF
>TRBJ2-7|TRBV2|few|.
TGTGCCAGCAGTGCGGCTGGCCTAGGAGAGCAGTACTTC
CASSAAGLGEQYF
>TRBJ1-1|TRBV30|once|TRBD1
TGTGCCTGGATCCGGGGCAGGGGGCCCCTCGGAGCTTTCTTT
CAWIRGRGPLGAFF
>TRBJ1-4|TRBV6-5|.|.
TGTGCCAGCATACAACCGACCAGGAATGAAAAACTGTTTTTT
CASIQPTRNEKLFF
>TRBJ1-2|TRBV12-3/TRBV12-4|once|.
TGTGCCAGCAGTTTAGTAGAATCGTATGGCTACACCTTC
CASSLVESYGYTF
>TRBJ2-1|TRBV28|.|.
TGTGCCAGCAGTAGGTACAGCTCCTACAATGAGCAGTTCTTC
CASSRYSSYNEQFF
>TRBJ1-1|TRBV5-1|.|.
TGCGCCAGCAGCTTGGCGGTGGGTGGGCTAGCTTTCTTT
CASSLAVGGLAFF
>TRBJ2-1|TRBV7-6|.|TRBD1
TGTGCCAGCAGCTTGGGCGACAGGGGGCCTTACAATGAGCAGTTCTTC
CASSLGDRGPYNEQFF
>TRBJ2-1|TRBV2|.|TRBD2
TGTGCCAGCAGCATTACTAGCGGTACCTACAATGAGCAGTTCTTC
CASSITSGTYNEQFF
>TRBJ2-5|TRBV27|.|TRBD2
TGTGCCAGCAGTTTATCTCCCCTAGCGGGGAACCAAGAGACCCAGTACTTC
CASSLSPLAGNQETQYF
>TRBJ2-5|TRBV10-1|once|TRBD2
TGCGCCAGCAGTGACGTGCGGGGGGCGATAGAGACCCAGTACTTC
CASSDVRGAIETQYF
>TRBJ2-2|TRBV2|.|TRBD1
TGTGCCAGCTCGGGACAGGGGGTAAACACCGGGGAGCTGTTTTTT
CASSGQGVNTGELFF
>TRBJ1-1|TRBV29-1|once|TRBD1
TGCAGCGCTGGACAGGGAAACACTGAAGCTTTCTTT
CSAGQGNTEAFF
>TRBJ2-1|TRBV2|.|.
TGTGCCAGCAGGGTTACTAGCAATGAGCAGTTCTTC
CASRVTSNEQFF
>TRBJ1-1|TRBV20-1|few|TRBD1
TGCAGTGCTAGTCACAGGGGGCACGACACTGAAGCTTTCTTT
CSASHRGHDTEAFF
>TRBJ1-2|TRBV15|.|TRBD1
TGTGCCACCAGCAGAGTCCGGGACAGCCTTTATGGCTACACCTTC
CATSRVRDSLYGYTF
>TRBJ1-1|TRBV9|.|.
TGTGCCAGCAGCGTAGGGAGGGGGGGTTGGCTGAACACTGAAGCTTTCTTT
CASSVGRGGWLNTEAFF
>TRBJ1-3|TRBV28|.|.
TGTGCCAGCAGTTCGGGGGGGCCACCAAACACCATATATTTT
CASSSGGPPNTIYF
>TRBJ2-2|TRBV9|.|TRBD2
TGTGCCAGCAGCGTATCGGGACTAGCGGCCGTTAGCACCGGGGAGCTGTTTTTT
CASSVSGLAAVSTGELFF
>TRBJ2-7|TRBV29-1|once|.
TGCAGCGTTCCCGGGACACTTACCTACGAGCAGTACTTC
CSVPGTLTYEQYF
>TRBJ2-7|TRBV5-4|.|TRBD2
TGTGCCAGCAGCGCCGGACGGCTAGCGGGGACCTACGAGCAGTACTTC
CASSAGRLAGTYEQYF
>TRBJ1-1|TRBV29-1|.|TRBD1
TGCAGCGACCGGGGACAGGGGTGGACTGAAGCTTTCTTT
CSDRGQGWTEAFF
>TRBJ2-1|TRBV6-2/TRBV6-3|.|TRBD2
TGTGCCAGCAGTTACGCGGGAGGAAGCTACAATGAGCAGTTCTTC
CASSYAGGSYNEQFF
>TRBJ1-1|TRBV30|.|.
TGTGCCTGGAGTGTACTTCCGGGGAACACTGAAGCTTTCTTT
CAWSVLPGNTEAFF
>TRBJ2-7|TRBV28|.|TRBD2
TGTGCCAGCAGTTCCCGGGGGGAATGGGGAATATACGAGCAGTACTTC
CASSSRGEWGIYEQYF
>TRBJ2-1|TRBV5-1|.|TRBD2
TGCGCCAGCAGCTTGGCTTACGGGAGGCCCTACAATGAGCAGTTCTTC
CASSLAYGRPYNEQFF
>TRBJ1-2|TRBV7-9|.|.
TGTGCCAGCAGCCAACAGATTCCGGGACTAACTCGTGGCTATGGCTACACCTTC
CASSQQIPGLTRGYGYTF
>TRBJ2-3|TRBV5-5|.|TRBD1
TGTGCCAGCAGCTTGGGATTGGGGACAGCGCAGTATTTT
CASSLGLGTAQYF
>TRBJ2-3|TRBV4-3|few|TRBD2
TGCGCCAGCAGCCAAGATCCCAGCGGGGGGGTGAAAGATACGCAGTATTTT
CASSQDPSGGVKDTQYF
>TRBJ2-1|TRBV4-1|many|TRBD2
TGCGCCAGCAGCCAAACGACTAGCAGCTCCTACAATGAGCAGTTCTTC
CASSQTTSSSYNEQFF
>TRBJ2-1|TRBV6-1|.|TRBD2
TGTGCCAGCAGTGAAGCGGAACTAGCGGGAGTGTGGCAGTTCTTC
CASSEAELAGVWQFF
>TRBJ2-1|TRBV30|.|TRBD1
TGTGCCTGGAGTGTACTTGGCAGGGGGCTAATCAATGAGCAGTTCTTC
CAWSVLGRGLINEQFF
>TRBJ2-2|TRBV19|.|TRBD2
TGTGCCAGTACACCCGCGGGAGTGGACACCGGGGAGCTGTTTTTT
CASTPAGVDTGELFF
>TRBJ1-2|TRBV10-3|.|.
TGTGCCATCAGTAGCGGCGAGGCCAGCCTCTATGGCTACACCTTC
CAISSGEASLYGYTF
>TRBJ2-5|TRBV7-9|.|TRBD2
TGTGCCAGCGGAACAGCGGGAGGAGGGACCCAGTACTTC
CASGTAGGGTQYF
>TRBJ1-5|TRBV28|.|.
TGTGCCAGCAGTCAGGGGACCTTGGGCCAGCCCCAGCATTTT
CASSQGTLGQPQHF
>TRBJ2-7|TRBV5-1|.|.
TGCGCCAGCAGCTTCCGCGGGGCCCCCTACGAGCAGTACTTC
CASSFRGAPYEQYF
>TRBJ2-2|TRBV30|.|.
TGTGCCTGGAGTGGGCGGTCCCACACCGGGGAGCTGTTTTTT
CAWSGRSHTGELFF
>TRBJ1-5|TRBV11-2|.|.
TGTGCCAGCAGCTCTCGCCCTGGCCAGCCCCAGCATTTT
CASSSRPGQPQHF
>TRBJ2-5|TRBV10-1|medium-sized|.
TGCGCCAGCAGATATTCGGACCGGAGGGTGGAGACCCAGTACTTC
CASRYSDRRVETQYF
>TRBJ2-6|TRBV28|.|.
TGTGCCAGCAGTTCCCTCTCGGGGTTCTCTGGGGCCAACGTCCTGACTTTC
CASSSLSGFSGANVLTF
>TRBJ1-4|TRBV6-6|.|TRBD1
TGTGCCAGCAGACTAAACAGGGGCGGTGAAAAACTGTTTTTT
CASRLNRGGEKLFF
>TRBJ1-5|TRBV28|.|TRBD1
TGTGCCAGCAGTTTTAGACAGGGAGTCGGTCAGCCCCAGCATTTT
CASSFRQGVGQPQHF
>TRBJ2-2|TRBV2|.|TRBD1
TGTGCCAGTTCGGACAGGGGGGACACCGGGGAGCTGTTTTTT
CASSDRGDTGELFF
>TRBJ2-5|TRBV5-1|.|TRBD2
TGCGCCAGCAGCTTTGGCGGGACTAGCGGTGAAGAGACCCAGTACTTC
CASSFGGTSGEETQYF
>TRBJ1-2|TRBV6-5|.|.
TGTGCCAGCAGCCTGGACAGCCTCTATGGCTACACCTTC
CASSLDSLYGYTF
>TRBJ2-3|TRBV7-2|.|TRBD2
TGTGCCAGCAGCTTAAAGTCGACTAGCGGGGGGACAGATACGCAGTATTTT
CASSLKSTSGGTDTQYF
>TRBJ2-1|TRBV9|.|TRBD1
TGTGCCAGCAGCGTAGAGGGGACAGGGAGCGATGAGCAGTTCTTC
CASSVEGTGSDEQFF
>TRBJ1-1|TRBV30|.|.
TGTGCCTGGAGCGGACACGCGAACACTGAAGCTTTCTTT
CAWSGHANTEAFF
>TRBJ1-3|TRBV13|.|.
TGTGCCAGCAGCACTGCTGGAAACACCATATATTTT
CASSTAGNTIYF
>TRBJ1-2|TRBV11-2|.|.
TGTGCCAGCAGCCCCAACAGGGTCGGAGGCTACACCTTC
CASSPNRVGGYTF
>TRBJ2-6|TRBV24-1|once|TRBD1
TGTGCCACCAGTGATTCGGGACAGCGTCCCTCTGGGGCCAACGTCCTGACTTTC
CATSDSGQRPSGANVLTF